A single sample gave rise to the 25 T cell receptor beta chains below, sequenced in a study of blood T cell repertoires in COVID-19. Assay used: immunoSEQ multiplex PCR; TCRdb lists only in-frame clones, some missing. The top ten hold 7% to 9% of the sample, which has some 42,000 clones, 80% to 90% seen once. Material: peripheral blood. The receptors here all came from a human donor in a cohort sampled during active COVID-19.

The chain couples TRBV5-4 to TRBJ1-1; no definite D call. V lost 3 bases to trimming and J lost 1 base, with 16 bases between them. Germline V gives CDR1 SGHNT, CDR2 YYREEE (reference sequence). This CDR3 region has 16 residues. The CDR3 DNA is TGTGCCAGCAGCTCGCCGACCGAGTCGGGGAACACTGAAGCTTTCTTT. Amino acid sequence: CASSSPTESGNTEAFF.

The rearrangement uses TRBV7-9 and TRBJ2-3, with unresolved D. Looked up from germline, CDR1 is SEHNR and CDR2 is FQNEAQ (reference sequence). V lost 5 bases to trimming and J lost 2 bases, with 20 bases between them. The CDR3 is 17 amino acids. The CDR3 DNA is TGTGCCAGCAGCCCCAGGTTTGACGGCCCCCCCACAGATACGCAGTATTTT. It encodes CASSPRFDGPPTDTQYF.

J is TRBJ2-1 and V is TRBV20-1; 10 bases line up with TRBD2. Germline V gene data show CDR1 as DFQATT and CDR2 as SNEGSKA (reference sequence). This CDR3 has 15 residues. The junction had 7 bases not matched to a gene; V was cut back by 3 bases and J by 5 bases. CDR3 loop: CSASQPSGSHNEQFF. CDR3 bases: TGCAGTGCTAGTCAACCTAGCGGGAGCCACAATGAGCAGTTCTTC.

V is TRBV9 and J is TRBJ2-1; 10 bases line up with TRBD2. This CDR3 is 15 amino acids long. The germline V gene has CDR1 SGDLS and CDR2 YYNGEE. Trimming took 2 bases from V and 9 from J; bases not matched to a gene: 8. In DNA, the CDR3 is TGTGCCAGCAGCGTCCTAGGTGTAGCGGGAGGTGAGCAGTTCTTC. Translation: CASSVLGVAGGEQFF.

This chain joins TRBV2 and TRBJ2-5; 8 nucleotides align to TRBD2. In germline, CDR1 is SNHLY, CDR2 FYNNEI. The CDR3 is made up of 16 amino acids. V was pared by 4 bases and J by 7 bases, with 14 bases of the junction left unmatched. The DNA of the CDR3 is TGTGCCAGCAGTGGCAGCCGGATCGGGGGGGGATGGACCCAGTACTTC. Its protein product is CASSGSRIGGGWTQYF.

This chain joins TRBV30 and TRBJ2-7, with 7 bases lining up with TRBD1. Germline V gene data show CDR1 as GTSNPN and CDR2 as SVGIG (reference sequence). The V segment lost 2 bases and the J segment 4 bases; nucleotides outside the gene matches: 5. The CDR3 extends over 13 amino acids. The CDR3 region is CAWSWTGRYEQYF. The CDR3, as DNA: TGTGCCTGGAGTTGGACAGGTCGATACGAGCAGTACTTC. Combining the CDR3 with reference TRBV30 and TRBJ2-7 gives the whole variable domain SQTIHQWPATLVQPVGSPLSLECTVEGTSNPNLYWYRQAAGRGLQLLFYSVGIGQISSEVPQNLSASRPQDRQFILSSKKLLLSDSGFYLCAWSWTGRYEQYFGPGTRLTVT.

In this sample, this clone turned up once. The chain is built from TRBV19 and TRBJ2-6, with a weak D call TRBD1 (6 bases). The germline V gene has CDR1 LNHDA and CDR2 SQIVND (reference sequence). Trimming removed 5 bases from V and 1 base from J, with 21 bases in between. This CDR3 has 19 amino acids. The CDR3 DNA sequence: TGTGCCAGTAGTGTGACGACAGGTTCCCACCTATCTGGGGCCAACGTCCTGACTTTC. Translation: CASSVTTGSHLSGANVLTF.

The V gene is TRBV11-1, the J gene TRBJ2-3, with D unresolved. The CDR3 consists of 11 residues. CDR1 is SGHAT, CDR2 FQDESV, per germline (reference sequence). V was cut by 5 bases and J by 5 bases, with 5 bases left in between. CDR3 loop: CASSHGDTQYF. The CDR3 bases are TGTGCCAGCAGCCACGGAGATACGCAGTATTTT.

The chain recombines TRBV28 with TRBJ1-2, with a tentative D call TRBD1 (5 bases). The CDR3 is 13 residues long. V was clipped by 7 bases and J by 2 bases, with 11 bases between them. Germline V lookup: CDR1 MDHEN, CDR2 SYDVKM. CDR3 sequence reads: CASTPAGNYGYTF. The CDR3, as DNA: TGTGCCAGCACCCCGGCAGGGAACTATGGCTACACCTTC.

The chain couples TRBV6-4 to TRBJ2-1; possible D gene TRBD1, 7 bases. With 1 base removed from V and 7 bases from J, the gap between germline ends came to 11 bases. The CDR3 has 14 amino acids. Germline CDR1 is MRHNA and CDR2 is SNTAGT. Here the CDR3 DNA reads TGTGCCAGCAGTGACTTCAGGGGGGCGAATGAGCAGTTCTTC. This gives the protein CASSDFRGANEQFF.

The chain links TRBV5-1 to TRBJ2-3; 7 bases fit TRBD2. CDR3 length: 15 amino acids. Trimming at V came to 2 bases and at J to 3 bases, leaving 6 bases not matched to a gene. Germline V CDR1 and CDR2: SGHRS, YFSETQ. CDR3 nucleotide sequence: TGCGCCAGCAGCTTACTAGCGAGAGAGACAGATACGCAGTATTTT. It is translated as CASSLLARETDTQYF.

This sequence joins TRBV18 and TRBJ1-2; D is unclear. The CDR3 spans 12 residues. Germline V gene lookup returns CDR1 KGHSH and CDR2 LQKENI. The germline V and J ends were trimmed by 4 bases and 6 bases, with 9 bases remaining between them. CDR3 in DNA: TGTGCCAGCTCACAATTACGAGATGGCTACACCTTC. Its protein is CASSQLRDGYTF.

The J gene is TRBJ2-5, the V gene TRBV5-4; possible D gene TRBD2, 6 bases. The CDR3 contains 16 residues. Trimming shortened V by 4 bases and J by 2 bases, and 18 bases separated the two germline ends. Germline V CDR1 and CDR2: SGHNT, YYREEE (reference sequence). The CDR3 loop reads CASSVFAGGGQETQYF. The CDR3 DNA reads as TGTGCCAGCAGCGTTTTCGCAGGTGGGGGGCAAGAGACCCAGTACTTC.

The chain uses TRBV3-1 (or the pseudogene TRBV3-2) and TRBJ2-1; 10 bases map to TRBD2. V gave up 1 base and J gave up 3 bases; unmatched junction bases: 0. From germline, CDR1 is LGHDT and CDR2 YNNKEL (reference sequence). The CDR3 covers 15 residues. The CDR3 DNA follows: TGTGCCAGCAGCCAAGGACTAGCGGGCTACAATGAGCAGTTCTTC. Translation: CASSQGLAGYNEQFF.

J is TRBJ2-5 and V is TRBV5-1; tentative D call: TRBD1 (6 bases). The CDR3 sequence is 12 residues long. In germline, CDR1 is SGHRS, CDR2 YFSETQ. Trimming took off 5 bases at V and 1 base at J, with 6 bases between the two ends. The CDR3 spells CASRDSQETQYF. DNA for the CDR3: TGCGCCAGCAGGGACAGCCAAGAGACCCAGTACTTC.

The CDR3 coding sequence is TGTGCCAGCAGTTTAGGGTCTAGCGGGAGGAAGACCCAGTACTTC. It specifies CASSLGSSGRKTQYF. The J gene is TRBJ2-5, the V gene TRBV27, with TRBD2 matching 11 bases. This CDR3 is built from 15 residues. V shed 2 bases, J shed 6 bases, and the junction held 5 bases outside the gene matches. Germline CDR1 reads MNHEY; CDR2 reads SMNVEV (reference sequence).

This CDR3 reads CASSQDRGQGNTEAFF. The CDR3 bases are TGTGCCAGCAGCCAAGATAGAGGACAGGGAAACACTGAAGCTTTCTTT. J is TRBJ1-1 and V is TRBV14; TRBD1 aligns across 8 bases. The germline V gene has CDR1 SGHDN and CDR2 FVKESK. The CDR3 is made up of 16 amino acids. V gave up 0 bases and J gave up 2 bases; unmatched junction bases: 5.

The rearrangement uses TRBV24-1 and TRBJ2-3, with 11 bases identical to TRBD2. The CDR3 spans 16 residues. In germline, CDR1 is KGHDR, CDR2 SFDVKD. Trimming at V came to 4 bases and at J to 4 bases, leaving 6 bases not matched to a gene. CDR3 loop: CATSETTSGRSDTQYF. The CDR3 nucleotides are TGTGCCACCAGTGAGACCACTAGCGGGAGATCAGATACGCAGTATTTT.

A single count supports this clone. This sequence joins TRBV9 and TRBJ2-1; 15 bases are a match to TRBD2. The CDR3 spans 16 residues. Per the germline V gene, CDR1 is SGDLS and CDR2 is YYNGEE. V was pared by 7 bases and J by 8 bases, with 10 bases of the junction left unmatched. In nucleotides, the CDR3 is TGTGCCAGCGGATGGACTAGCGGGGGGGCCTTGGATGAGCAGTTCTTC. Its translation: CASGWTSGGALDEQFF.

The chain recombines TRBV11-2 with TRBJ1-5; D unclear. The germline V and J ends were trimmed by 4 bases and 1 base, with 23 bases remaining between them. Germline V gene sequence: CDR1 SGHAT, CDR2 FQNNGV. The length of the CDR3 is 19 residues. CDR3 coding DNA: TGTGCCAGCAGCTCTCTCGTTATTACACAAGTCGGGAGCAATCAGCCCCAGCATTTT. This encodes CASSSLVITQVGSNQPQHF. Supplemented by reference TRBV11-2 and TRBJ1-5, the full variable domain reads EAGVAQSPRYKIIEKRQSVAFWCNPISGHATLYWYQQILGQGPKLLIQFQNNGVVDDSQLPKDRFSAERLKGVDSTLKIQPAKLEDSAVYLCASSSLVITQVGSNQPQHFGDGTRLSIL.

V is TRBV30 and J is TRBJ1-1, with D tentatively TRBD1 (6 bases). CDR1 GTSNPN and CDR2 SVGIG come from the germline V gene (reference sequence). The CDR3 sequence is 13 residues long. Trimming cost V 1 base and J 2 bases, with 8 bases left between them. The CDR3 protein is CAWSAQGNTEAFF. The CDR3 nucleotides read TGTGCCTGGAGTGCACAGGGAAACACTGAAGCTTTCTTT.

The chain's CDR3 is CAISEGAGPRDEQFF. CDR3 coding DNA: TGTGCCATCAGTGAGGGGGCGGGACCTAGGGATGAGCAGTTCTTC. The J gene is TRBJ2-1, the V gene TRBV10-3, with TRBD2 as a possible D gene (6 bases). CDR3 length: 15 residues. Trimming removed 2 bases at V and 8 bases at J, with 16 bases between. Per germline, CDR1 ENHRY and CDR2 SYGVKD.

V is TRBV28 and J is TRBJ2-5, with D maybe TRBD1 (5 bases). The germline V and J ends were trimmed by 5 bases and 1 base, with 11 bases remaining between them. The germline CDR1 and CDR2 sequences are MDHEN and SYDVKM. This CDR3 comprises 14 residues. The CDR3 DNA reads TGTGCCAGCAGTCCTTCCGACAGCCAAGAGACCCAGTACTTC. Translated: CASSPSDSQETQYF.

CDR3 amino acids: CASSQTGTSGGGNEQFF. Written as DNA, the CDR3 is TGTGCCAGCAGCCAAACCGGGACTAGCGGGGGGGGCAATGAGCAGTTCTTC. The rearrangement uses TRBV4-2 and TRBJ2-1, with TRBD2 identical over 16 bases. The V gene end was trimmed by 2 bases and the J gene end by 6 bases; junction bases not matched to a gene: 4. The CDR3 runs to 17 residues. Germline V gene data show CDR1 as LGHNA and CDR2 as YNFKEQ.

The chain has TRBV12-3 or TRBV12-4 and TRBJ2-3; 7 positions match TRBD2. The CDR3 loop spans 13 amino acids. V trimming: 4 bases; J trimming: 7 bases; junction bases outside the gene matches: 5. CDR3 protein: CASSSTSANTQYF. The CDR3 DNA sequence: TGTGCCAGCAGTTCCACTAGCGCAAATACGCAGTATTTT.